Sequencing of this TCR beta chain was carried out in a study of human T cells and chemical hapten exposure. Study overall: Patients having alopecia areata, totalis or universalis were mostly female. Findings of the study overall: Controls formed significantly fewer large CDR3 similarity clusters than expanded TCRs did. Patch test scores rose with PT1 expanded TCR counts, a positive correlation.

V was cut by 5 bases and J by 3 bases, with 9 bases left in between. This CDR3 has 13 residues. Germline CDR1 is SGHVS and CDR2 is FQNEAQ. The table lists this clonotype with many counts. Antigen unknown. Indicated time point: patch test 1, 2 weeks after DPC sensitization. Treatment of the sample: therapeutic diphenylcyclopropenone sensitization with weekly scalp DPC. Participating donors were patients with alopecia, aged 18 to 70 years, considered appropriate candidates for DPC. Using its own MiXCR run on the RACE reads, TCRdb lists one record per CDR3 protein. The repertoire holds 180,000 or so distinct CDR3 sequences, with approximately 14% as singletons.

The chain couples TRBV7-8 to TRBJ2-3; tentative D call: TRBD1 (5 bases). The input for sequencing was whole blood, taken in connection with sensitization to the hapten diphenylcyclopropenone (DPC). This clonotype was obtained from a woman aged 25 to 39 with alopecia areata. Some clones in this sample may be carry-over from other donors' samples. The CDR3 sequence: CASSKDKTDTQYF. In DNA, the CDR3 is TGTGCCAGCAGCAAGGACAAGACAGATACGCAGTATTTT.